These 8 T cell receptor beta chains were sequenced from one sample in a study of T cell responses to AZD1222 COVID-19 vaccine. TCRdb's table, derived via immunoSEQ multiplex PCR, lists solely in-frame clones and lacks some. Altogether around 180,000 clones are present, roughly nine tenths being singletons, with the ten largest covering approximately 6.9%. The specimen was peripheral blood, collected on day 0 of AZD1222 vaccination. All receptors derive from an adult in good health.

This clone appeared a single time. DNA for the CDR3: TGCGCCAGCAGCGCCAGAGCGGGACAGGGGGCTTATAGCAATCAGCCCCAGCATTTT. This gives the protein CASSARAGQGAYSNQPQHF. V usage is TRBV4-1 and J usage is TRBJ1-5, with TRBD1 matching over 12 bases. CDR1 and CDR2 from the germline V gene are MGHRA and YSYEKL. There are 19 residues in the CDR3. V trimming: 5 bases; J trimming: 0 bases; junction bases outside the gene matches: 11.

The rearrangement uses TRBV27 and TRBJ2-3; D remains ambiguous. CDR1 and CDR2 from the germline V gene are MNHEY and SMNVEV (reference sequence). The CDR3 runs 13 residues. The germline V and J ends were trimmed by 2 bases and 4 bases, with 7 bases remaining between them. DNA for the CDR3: TGTGCCAGCAGTTTAAGCCGATCAGATACGCAGTATTTT. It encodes CASSLSRSDTQYF.

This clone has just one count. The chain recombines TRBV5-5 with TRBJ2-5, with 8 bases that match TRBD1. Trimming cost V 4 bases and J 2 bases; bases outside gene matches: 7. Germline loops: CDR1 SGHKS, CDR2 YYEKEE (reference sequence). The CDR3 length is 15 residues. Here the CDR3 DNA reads TGTGCCAGCAGCCCAGGGACAGGTATACAAGAGACCCAGTACTTC. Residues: CASSPGTGIQETQYF.

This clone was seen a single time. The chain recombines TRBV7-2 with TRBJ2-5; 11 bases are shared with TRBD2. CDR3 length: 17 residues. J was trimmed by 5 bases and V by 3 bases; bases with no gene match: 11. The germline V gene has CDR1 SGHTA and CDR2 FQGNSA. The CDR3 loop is CASSFLASGGREETQYF. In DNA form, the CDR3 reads TGTGCCAGCAGCTTCCTGGCTAGCGGGGGGAGAGAGGAGACCCAGTACTTC.

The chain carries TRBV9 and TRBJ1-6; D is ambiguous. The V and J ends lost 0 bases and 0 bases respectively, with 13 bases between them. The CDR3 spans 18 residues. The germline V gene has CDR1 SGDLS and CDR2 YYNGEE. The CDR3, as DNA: TGTGCCAGCAGCGTAGTAGACGGGATGAGCTCCTATAATTCACCCCTCCACTTT. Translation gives CASSVVDGMSSYNSPLHF.

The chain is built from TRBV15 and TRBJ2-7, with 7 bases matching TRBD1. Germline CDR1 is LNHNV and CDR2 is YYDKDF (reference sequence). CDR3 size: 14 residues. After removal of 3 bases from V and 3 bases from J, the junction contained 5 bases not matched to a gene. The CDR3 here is CATSRDRRYYEQYF. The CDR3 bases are TGTGCCACCAGCAGGGACAGGCGATACTACGAGCAGTACTTC.

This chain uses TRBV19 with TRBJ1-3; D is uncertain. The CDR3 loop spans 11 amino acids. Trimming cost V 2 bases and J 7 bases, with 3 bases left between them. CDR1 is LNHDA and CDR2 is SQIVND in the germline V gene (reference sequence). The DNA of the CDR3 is TGTGCCAGTAGTATACGGAACACCATATATTTT. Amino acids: CASSIRNTIYF.

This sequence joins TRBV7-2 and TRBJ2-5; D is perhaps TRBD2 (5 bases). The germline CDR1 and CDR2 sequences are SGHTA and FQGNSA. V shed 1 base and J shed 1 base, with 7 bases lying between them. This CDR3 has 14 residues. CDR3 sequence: CASSLGGVQETQYF. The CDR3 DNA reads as TGTGCCAGCAGCTTAGGGGGAGTCCAAGAGACCCAGTACTTC.